The 10 T cell receptor beta chains presented below share a single source sample, sequenced in a study of glioma-infiltrating T cells. The iRepertoire nested amplicon-rescue multiplex PCR amplified TCR alpha and beta CDR3s from RNA. TCRdb independently ran MiXCR on the multiplex PCR reads; one entry per CDR3 protein. Among about 130,000 distinct CDR3 sequences listed, about 22% were seen once. Sequenced material: glioma tissue, nonneoplastic brain tissue, or PBMCs (not recorded which). These receptors came from a human donor with low-grade glioma or glioblastoma, undergoing nonglioma brain surgery, or in good health (not recorded which).

In its sample, this clonotype was seen a few times. The rearrangement joins TRBV2 to TRBJ2-3; 10 nucleotides align to TRBD2. This CDR3 contains 15 residues. Germline CDR1 and CDR2: SNHLY and FYNNEI. Trimming removed 7 bases from V and 5 bases from J; junction bases left unmatched: 9. The CDR3 DNA reads as TGTGCCAGCACCGGACTAGCGGTACTTCGAGATACGCAGTATTTT. It yields the protein CASTGLAVLRDTQYF.

This clonotype was detected many times. V is TRBV7-8 and J is TRBJ2-1; 7 bases agree with TRBD2. V lost 0 bases to trimming and J lost 4 bases; unmatched junction nucleotides: 6. The CDR3 loop spans 16 amino acids. Germline CDR1 and CDR2: SGHVS and FQNEAQ. The CDR3 nucleotides are TGTGCCAGCAGCTTAGCGGTACCGGGGGGTTACAATGAGCAGTTCTTC. Its protein is CASSLAVPGGYNEQFF.

The gene calls are TRBV19 and TRBJ2-5, with D tentatively TRBD2 (5 bases). The CDR3 spans 13 residues. In germline, CDR1 is LNHDA, CDR2 SQIVND (reference sequence). V lost 7 bases to trimming and J lost 3 bases, with 12 bases between them. CDR3 nucleotide sequence: TGTGCCAGTAAAATACCGGGGAAAGAGACCCAGTACTTC. Its protein product is CASKIPGKETQYF.

This rearrangement joins TRBV28 to TRBJ2-4, with 10 bases that match TRBD1. The J segment lost 7 bases and the V segment lost 3 bases, leaving 6 bases of the junction unmatched. The CDR3 is made up of 15 amino acids. Germline V gene data show CDR1 as MDHEN and CDR2 as SYDVKM. The CDR3 region is CASSFLTGGANIQYF. The CDR3 nucleotides read TGTGCCAGCAGTTTCCTGACAGGGGGCGCGAACATTCAGTACTTC. Drawing the rest from reference TRBV28 and TRBJ2-4, the complete variable domain is DVKVTQSSRYLVKRTGEKVFLECVQDMDHENMFWYRQDPGLGLRLIYFSYDVKMKEKGDIPEGYSVSREKKERFSLILESASTNQTSMYLCASSFLTGGANIQYFGAGTRLSVL.

This clonotype showed up many times. V is TRBV6-1 and J is TRBJ1-5; no definite D call. From germline, CDR1 is MNHNS and CDR2 SASEGT. The CDR3 totals 13 residues. V lost 6 bases, J lost 7 bases, and 13 bases lay in between. CDR3: CASRRTRRQPQHF. CDR3 DNA sequence: TGTGCCAGCAGACGCACACGGAGACAGCCCCAGCATTTT.

This clonotype has a count of ten or more. This sequence joins TRBV20-1 and TRBJ2-5, with 11 bases that match TRBD2. Germline V CDR1 and CDR2: DFQATT, SNEGSKA (reference sequence). V lost 0 bases to trimming and J lost 9 bases; unmatched junction nucleotides: 3. This CDR3 is built from 13 residues. As DNA, the CDR3 is TGCAGTGCTAGAGATATAGCGGGGGGGGCCCAGTACTTC. This translates into CSARDIAGGAQYF.

Note on this clonotype: The conserved phenylalanine or tryptophan normally closing the CDR3 is absent here, so this likely arose from a read error. The chain carries TRBV24-1 and TRBJ1-1, with D perhaps TRBD1 (6 bases). The CDR3 spans 15 residues. The germline CDR1 and CDR2 sequences are KGHDR and SFDVKD. V shed 5 bases and J shed 6 bases, with 18 bases lying between them. CDR3 bases: TGTGCCACCAGTGCAAGTGGGGGGCCGATAGCTGAAGCTTTCCTT. Amino acid sequence: CATSASGGPIAEAFL.

This clonotype has more than one count but fewer than ten. The chain couples TRBV7-2 to TRBJ2-3; TRBD2 aligns across 12 bases. The V gene's germline CDR1 is SGHTA and CDR2 FQGNSA. This CDR3 region has 19 residues. V was clipped by 3 bases and J by 0 bases; unmatched bases: 10. CDR3 amino acids: CASSFRGLAGSYSTDTQYF. CDR3 nucleotide sequence: TGTGCCAGCAGCTTCCGAGGACTAGCGGGGAGCTATAGCACAGATACGCAGTATTTT.

This clonotype has just a few counts. The genes are TRBV12-3 or TRBV12-4 and TRBJ2-7; the match to TRBD2 covers 7 bases. With V trimmed by 2 bases and J by 4 bases, 5 bases remained unmatched. The CDR3 contains 14 residues. The CDR3 loop reads CASSLTASGYEQYV. Written as DNA, the CDR3 is TGTGCCAGCAGTTTAACCGCTAGCGGTTACGAGCAGTACGTC.

The chain combines TRBV20-1 with TRBJ1-1; D possibly corresponds to TRBD1 (5 bases). This CDR3 has 14 residues. Per the germline V gene, CDR1 is DFQATT and CDR2 is SNEGSKA (reference sequence). V was cut by 4 bases and J by 5 bases, with 17 bases left in between. CDR3 in amino acids: CSAKDPRQRTEAFF. The CDR3 coding sequence is TGCAGTGCTAAAGATCCCAGACAGAGGACTGAAGCTTTCTTT.